The 10 T cell receptor beta chains presented below share a single source sample, sequenced in a study of beta chain features in type 1 diabetes. Of the isolated RNA, all was reverse transcribed, and so the sequenced material was expressed TCRB transcripts. Some clones are missing from TCRdb's copy, which holds only in-frame ones; the method was immunoSEQ multiplex PCR. The repertoire holds about 120,000 clones, with roughly 15% as singletons. Study-wide points: Shorter TCRB CDR3s, moderately but significantly so, marked every one of the four CD4+ subsets in Type 1 diabetes patients.

For these TCRs, the target antigens are not known. Sequencing was done on a sample of central memory CD4+ T cells from blood. The origin of the receptors is a man aged 25-45 years with type 1 diabetes.

The CDR3 loop reads CASSEGGPEQYF. The CDR3 DNA is TGTGCCAGCAGTGAAGGCGGACCTGAGCAGTACTTC. The chain couples TRBV2 to TRBJ2-7; D is unresolved. V gave up 1 base and J gave up 7 bases, with 8 bases separating them. The CDR3 extends over 12 amino acids. Per germline, CDR1 SNHLY and CDR2 FYNNEI.

The chain carries TRBV2 and TRBJ2-6; unclear D gene. The germline V gene encodes CDR1 SNHLY and CDR2 FYNNEI. The CDR3 is 14 residues long. Trimming removed 4 bases from V and 2 bases from J, with 6 bases in between. CDR3 in amino acids: CASSGHTGANVLTF. CDR3 bases: TGTGCCAGCAGTGGACACACTGGGGCCAACGTCCTGACTTTC.

This sequence joins TRBV5-6 and TRBJ2-7, with unresolved D. There are 12 residues in the CDR3. CDR1 and CDR2 from the germline V gene are SGHDT and YYEEEE. Trimming took 4 bases from V and 2 from J, leaving 7 bases between them. The CDR3 DNA follows: TGTGCCAGCAGCGCAGGACCCTACGAGCAGTACTTC. This encodes CASSAGPYEQYF.

This clone was seen more than once but under ten times. This rearrangement joins TRBV18 to TRBJ2-3; possibly TRBD2 for D (6 bases). Germline V lookup: CDR1 KGHSH, CDR2 LQKENI. CDR3 length: 13 amino acids. Trimming took 4 bases from V and 10 from J, leaving 15 bases between them. The CDR3 coding sequence is TGTGCCAGCTCACGGGACTCAAATACCGCGCAGTATTTT. Translating it yields CASSRDSNTAQYF.

This clone was seen more than once but under ten times. The chain has TRBV7-2 and TRBJ1-2; no clear D. CDR1 is SGHTA and CDR2 is FQGNSA in the germline V gene. The CDR3 covers 15 residues. V was cut by 0 bases and J by 5 bases, with 13 bases left in between. CDR3 coding DNA: TGTGCCAGCAGCTTAGCCACAGCACAGCTATATGGCTACACCTTC. Its protein is CASSLATAQLYGYTF.

The chain couples TRBV27 to TRBJ1-2, with 9 bases that match TRBD1. The CDR3 covers 14 residues. The J segment lost 6 bases and the V segment lost 5 bases, leaving 7 bases of the junction unmatched. CDR1 is MNHEY and CDR2 is SMNVEV in the germline V gene (reference sequence). CDR3 nucleotides: TGTGCCAGCAGTCAAGGGCGGGACAGGGATGGCTACACCTTC. Translated, it gives CASSQGRDRDGYTF.

This chain connects TRBV7-9 to TRBJ1-1, with TRBD1 matching 10 bases. The trim removed 3 bases at V and 4 bases at J, leaving 2 bases unmatched. CDR1 is SEHNR, CDR2 FQNEAQ, per germline (reference sequence). This CDR3 comprises 14 residues. DNA for the CDR3: TGTGCCAGCAGCTTGGGACAGGGGAGCACTGAAGCTTTCTTT. Its translation is CASSLGQGSTEAFF.

This clone was seen a handful of times. This rearrangement joins TRBV7-6 to TRBJ2-7, with D perhaps matching TRBD1 (5 bases). Trimming shortened V by 2 bases and J by 0 bases, and 8 bases separated the two germline ends. The V gene's germline CDR1 is SGHVS and CDR2 FNYEAQ. The CDR3 runs to 14 residues. The CDR3: CASSLKGDSYEQYF. The CDR3 DNA is TGTGCCAGCAGCTTAAAAGGGGACTCCTACGAGCAGTACTTC.

The J gene is TRBJ2-1, the V gene TRBV2; TRBD1 matches at 9 bases. The J segment lost 7 bases and the V segment lost 3 bases, leaving 1 base of the junction unmatched. Germline CDR1 and CDR2: SNHLY and FYNNEI. This CDR3 contains 13 residues. DNA for the CDR3: TGTGCCAGCAGTGACGGACAGGGGAATGAGCAGTTCTTC. It specifies CASSDGQGNEQFF. Combining the CDR3 with reference TRBV2 and TRBJ2-1 gives the whole variable domain EPEVTQTPSHQVTQMGQEVILRCVPISNHLYFYWYRQILGQKVEFLVSFYNNEISEKSEIFDDQFSVERPDGSNFTLKIRSTKLEDSAMYFCASSDGQGNEQFFGPGTRLTVL.

CDR3 in DNA: TGTGCCAGCAGCTTAGAACTAGCGGGGCGAGATACGCAGTATTTT. Translated, it gives CASSLELAGRDTQYF. The chain employs TRBV7-9 and TRBJ2-3; 10 bases map to TRBD2. Germline V lookup: CDR1 SEHNR, CDR2 FQNEAQ (reference sequence). This CDR3 contains 15 residues. V was pared by 1 base and J by 5 bases, with 3 bases of the junction left unmatched.